The entry that follows covers one TCR beta chain sequence. Original processing methods: Amplification from reference gene primers served as the basis for estimated nucleated cell counts. Using immunoSEQ multiplex PCR, the repertoire was profiled, and TCRdb retains in-frame clones only, with some absent. That table is the source of V, J and clone size, and D and trimming were worked out from the DNA. The data hold under 300,000 clones, with about 90% observed a single time. These data come from a study of blood T cell repertoires in COVID-19. In the study overall: Samples of COVID-19 (acute and convalescent) were obtained from the United States, Italy and Spain. PBMCs, B-cell-depleted T cells, or T cells were the source of the cDNA or gDNA that made up the material.

The source of this sequence is a woman in her thirties or forties with acute or convalescent COVID-19. The sample consisted of peripheral blood.

The CDR3 is CASSEGRKVLSGERGYTF. CDR3 nucleotides: TGTGCCAGCAGTGAAGGGCGAAAAGTCCTTTCCGGGGAACGTGGCTACACCTTC. This sequence joins TRBV6-1 and TRBJ1-2; no reliable D call. The CDR3 extends over 18 amino acids. Germline assignment: CDR1 MNHNS and CDR2 SASEGT. Trimming took off 1 base at V and 7 bases at J, with 25 bases between the two ends.